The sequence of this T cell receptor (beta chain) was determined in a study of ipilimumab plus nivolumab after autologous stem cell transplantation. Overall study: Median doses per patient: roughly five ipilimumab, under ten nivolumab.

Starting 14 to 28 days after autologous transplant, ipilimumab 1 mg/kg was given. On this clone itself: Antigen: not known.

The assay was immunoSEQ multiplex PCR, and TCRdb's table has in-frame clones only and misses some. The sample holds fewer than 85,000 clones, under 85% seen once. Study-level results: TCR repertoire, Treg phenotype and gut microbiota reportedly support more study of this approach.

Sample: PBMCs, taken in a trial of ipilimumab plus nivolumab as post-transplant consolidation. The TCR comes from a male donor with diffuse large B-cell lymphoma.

The CDR3 bases are TGTGCCAGCTCAGCCGGGACGAGAAACACTGAAGCTTTCTTT. Translated, it gives CASSAGTRNTEAFF. This chain uses TRBV18 with TRBJ1-1; tentatively, D is TRBD1 (5 bases). The V end was cut by 5 bases, the J end by 2 bases, with 12 bases between. The germline CDR1 and CDR2 sequences are KGHSH and LQKENI. CDR3 length: 14 amino acids.